This is a list of T cell receptor beta chains from one sample in a study of radiotherapy plus CTLA-4 blockade in lung cancer. Sequencing used immunoSEQ multiplex PCR; TCRdb keeps in-frame clones, though not all of them. The sample contains over 100,000 clones, 81% of which appear only once. The starting material was peripheral blood, obtained from a patient treated with radiotherapy plus ipilimumab. The receptors were gathered from a human donor with non-small cell lung cancer that progressed on radiotherapy plus ipilimumab. Some clones in this sample may be carry-over from other donors' samples. The CDR3 runs from the conserved cysteine through the conserved F or W. The D gene is left open where the match is weak.

v_call: TRBV5-4
d_call: TRBD1
cdr3_aa: CASSPGQVWTEAFF

v_call: TRBV10-3
d_call: -
cdr3_aa: CAISEVITGELFF

v_call: TRBV5-1
d_call: -
cdr3_aa: CASSFYQGMNTEAFF

v_call: TRBV15
d_call: TRBD2
cdr3_aa: CATSRDGLADRDF

v_call: TRBV6-5
d_call: -
cdr3_aa: CASSNKVLYGYTF

v_call: TRBV6-6
d_call: TRBD1
cdr3_aa: CASSATGASPLHF

v_call: TRBV4-2
d_call: -
cdr3_aa: CASSQATGKSEAFF

v_call: TRBV27
d_call: -
cdr3_aa: CASSLSGAGGYTF

v_call: TRBV5-1
d_call: TRBD2
cdr3_aa: CASSSPSGSYEQYF

v_call: TRBV6-1
d_call: -
cdr3_aa: CASSASPSYEQYF

v_call: TRBV5-1
d_call: -
cdr3_aa: CASSRLGVDTEAFF

v_call: TRBV18
d_call: TRBD1
cdr3_aa: CASSPPSQGAGELFF

v_call: TRBV6-1
d_call: -
cdr3_aa: CASTLGTTYEQYF

v_call: TRBV10-3
d_call: TRBD1
cdr3_aa: CAISDGQGVNEKLFF

v_call: TRBV23-1
d_call: -
cdr3_aa: CASSQSEGDYGYTF

v_call: TRBV7-7
d_call: -
cdr3_aa: CASSTQENTEAFF

v_call: TRBV27
d_call: -
cdr3_aa: CASSLVSGSQTMDTQYF

v_call: TRBV5-4
d_call: TRBD2
cdr3_aa: CASRPAGGTDTQYF